The sequence of this TCR beta chain was determined in a study of blood T cell repertoires in COVID-19. Participants were aged roughly 18 to 90 years, lived in under 25 US areas, and enrolled virtually. Between the trimmed V and J ends, which lost 6 bases and 6 bases, there was a span of 9 bases. The CDR3 length is 12 residues. This table comes from immunoSEQ multiplex PCR, and its TCRdb copy is limited to in-frame clones, with some not included. The table lists 350,000 or so clones, roughly 84% of them singletons, with 1% in the top ten. The sequenced sample consisted of PBMCs or T cells enriched from blood (not recorded which). This sequence was found in a woman aged 25 to 39 who had recovered from COVID-19. The gene calls are TRBV12-3 or TRBV12-4 and TRBJ1-5; the D is unclear. The CDR3 coding sequence is TGTGCCAGCAGAATTTCCCTTCAGCCCCAGCATTTT. Its translation is CASRISLQPQHF.